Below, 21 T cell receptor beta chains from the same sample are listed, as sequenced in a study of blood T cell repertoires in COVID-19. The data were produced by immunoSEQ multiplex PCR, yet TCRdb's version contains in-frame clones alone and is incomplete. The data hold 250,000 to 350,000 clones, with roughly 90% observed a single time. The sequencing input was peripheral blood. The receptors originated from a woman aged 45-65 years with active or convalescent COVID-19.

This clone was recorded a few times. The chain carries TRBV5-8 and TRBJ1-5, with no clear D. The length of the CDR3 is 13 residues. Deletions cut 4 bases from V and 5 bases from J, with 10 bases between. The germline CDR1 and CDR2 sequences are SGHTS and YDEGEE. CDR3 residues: CASSQYEDQPQHF. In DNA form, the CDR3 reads TGTGCCAGCAGCCAATATGAGGATCAGCCCCAGCATTTT.

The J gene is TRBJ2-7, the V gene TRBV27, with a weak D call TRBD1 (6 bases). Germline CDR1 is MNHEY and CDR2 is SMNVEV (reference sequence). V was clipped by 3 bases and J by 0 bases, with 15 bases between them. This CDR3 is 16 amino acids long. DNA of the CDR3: TGTGCCAGCAGTTTTTCAGCAGGGGCCACCTCCTACGAGCAGTACTTC. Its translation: CASSFSAGATSYEQYF.

CDR3 amino acids: CASSLGQAAAKNIQYF. CDR3 nucleotide sequence: TGTGCCAGCAGCCTAGGACAGGCTGCAGCCAAAAACATTCAGTACTTC. The chain joins TRBV7-2 to TRBJ2-4; 7 bases agree with TRBD1. The V segment lost 5 bases and the J segment 0 bases; nucleotides outside the gene matches: 7. CDR3 length equals 16 residues. CDR1 and CDR2 from the germline V gene are SGHTA and FQGNSA.

CDR3 nucleotides: TGTGCCAGCAGACAGGGGGCGAGCACTGAAGCTTTCTTT. Translated: CASRQGASTEAFF. This chain uses TRBV6-4 with TRBJ1-1, with 9 bases aligning to TRBD1. After removal of 6 bases from V and 4 bases from J, the junction contained 3 bases not matched to a gene. Germline V gene lookup returns CDR1 MRHNA and CDR2 SNTAGT. The CDR3 extends over 13 amino acids.

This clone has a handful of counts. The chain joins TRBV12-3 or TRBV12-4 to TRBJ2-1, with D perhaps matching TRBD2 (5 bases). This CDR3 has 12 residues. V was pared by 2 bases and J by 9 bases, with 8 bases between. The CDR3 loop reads CASSLSSGEQFF. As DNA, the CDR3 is TGTGCCAGCAGTTTATCCAGCGGTGAGCAGTTCTTC.

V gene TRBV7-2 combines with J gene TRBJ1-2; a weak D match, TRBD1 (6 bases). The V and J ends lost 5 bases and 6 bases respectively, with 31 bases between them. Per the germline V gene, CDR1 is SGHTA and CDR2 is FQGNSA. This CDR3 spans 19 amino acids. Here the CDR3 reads CASSPEPVGTRLGVHGYTF. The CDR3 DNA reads TGTGCCAGCAGCCCCGAACCTGTCGGGACACGTCTAGGGGTACATGGCTACACCTTC. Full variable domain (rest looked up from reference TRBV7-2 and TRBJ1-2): GAGVSQSPSNKVTEKGKDVELRCDPISGHTALYWYRQSLGQGLEFLIYFQGNSAPDKSGLPSDRFSAERTGGSVSTLTIQRTQQEDSAVYLCASSPEPVGTRLGVHGYTFGSGTRLTVV.

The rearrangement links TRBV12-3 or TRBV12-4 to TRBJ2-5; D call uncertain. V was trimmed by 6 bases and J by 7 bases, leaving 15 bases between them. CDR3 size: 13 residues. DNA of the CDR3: TGTGCCAGCAGCCTTGATGACCTAGGGACCCAGTACTTC. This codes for CASSLDDLGTQYF.

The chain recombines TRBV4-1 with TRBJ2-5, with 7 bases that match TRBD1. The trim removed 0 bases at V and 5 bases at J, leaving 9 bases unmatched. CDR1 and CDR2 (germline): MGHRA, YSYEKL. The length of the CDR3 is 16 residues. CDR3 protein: CASSQERSGGWETQYF. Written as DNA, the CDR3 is TGCGCCAGCAGCCAAGAACGATCAGGGGGATGGGAGACCCAGTACTTC.

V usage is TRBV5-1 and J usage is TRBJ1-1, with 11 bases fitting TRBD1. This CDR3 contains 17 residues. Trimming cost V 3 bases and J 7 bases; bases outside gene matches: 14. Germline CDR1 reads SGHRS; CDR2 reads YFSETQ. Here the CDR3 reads CASSSVGQGATDGEAFF. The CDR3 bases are TGCGCCAGCAGCTCGGTCGGACAGGGGGCGACGGATGGTGAAGCTTTCTTT.

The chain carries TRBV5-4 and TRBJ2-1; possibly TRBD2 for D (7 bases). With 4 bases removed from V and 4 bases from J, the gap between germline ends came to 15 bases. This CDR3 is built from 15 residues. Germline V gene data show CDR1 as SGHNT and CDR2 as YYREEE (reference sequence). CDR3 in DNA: TGTGCCAGCAGCCCGGGGGGCCCTATATACAATGAGCAGTTCTTC. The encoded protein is CASSPGGPIYNEQFF. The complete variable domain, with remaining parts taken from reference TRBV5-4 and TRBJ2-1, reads ETGVTQSPTHLIKTRGQQVTLRCSSQSGHNTVSWYQQALGQGPQFIFQYYREEENGRGNFPPRFSGLQFPNYSSELNVNALELDDSALYLCASSPGGPIYNEQFFGPGTRLTVL.

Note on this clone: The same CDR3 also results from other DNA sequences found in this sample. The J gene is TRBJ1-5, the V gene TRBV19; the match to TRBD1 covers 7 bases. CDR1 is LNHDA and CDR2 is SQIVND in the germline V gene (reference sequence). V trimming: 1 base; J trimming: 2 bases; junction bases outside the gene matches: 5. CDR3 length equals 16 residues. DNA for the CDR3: TGTGCCAGTAGTATAGCTGGTACAGGGGGCAATCAGCCCCAGCATTTT. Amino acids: CASSIAGTGGNQPQHF.

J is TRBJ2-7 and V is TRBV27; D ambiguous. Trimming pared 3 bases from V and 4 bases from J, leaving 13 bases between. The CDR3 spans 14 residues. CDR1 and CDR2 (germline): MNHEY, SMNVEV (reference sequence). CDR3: CASSFAVVGYEQYF. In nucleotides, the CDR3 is TGTGCCAGCAGTTTCGCGGTAGTTGGGTACGAGCAGTACTTC.

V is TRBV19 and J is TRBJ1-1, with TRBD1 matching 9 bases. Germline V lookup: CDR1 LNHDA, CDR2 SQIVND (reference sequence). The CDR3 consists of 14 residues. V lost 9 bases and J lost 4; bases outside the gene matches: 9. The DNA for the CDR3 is TGTGCCAGCTCGACAGGGGGACGGGGCACTGAAGCTTTCTTT. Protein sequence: CASSTGGRGTEAFF. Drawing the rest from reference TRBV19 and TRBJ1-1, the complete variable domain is DGGITQSPKYLFRKEGQNVTLSCEQNLNHDAMYWYRQDPGQGLRLIYYSQIVNDFQKGDIAEGYSVSREKKESFPLTVTSAQKNPTAFYLCASSTGGRGTEAFFGQGTRLTVV.

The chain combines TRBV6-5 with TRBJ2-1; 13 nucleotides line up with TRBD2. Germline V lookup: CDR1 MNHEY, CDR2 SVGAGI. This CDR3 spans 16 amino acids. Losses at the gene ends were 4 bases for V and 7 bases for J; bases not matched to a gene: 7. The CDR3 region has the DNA TGTGCCAGCAGTTCGCGACTAGCGGGAGGCGGAAATGAGCAGTTCTTC. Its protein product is CASSSRLAGGGNEQFF.

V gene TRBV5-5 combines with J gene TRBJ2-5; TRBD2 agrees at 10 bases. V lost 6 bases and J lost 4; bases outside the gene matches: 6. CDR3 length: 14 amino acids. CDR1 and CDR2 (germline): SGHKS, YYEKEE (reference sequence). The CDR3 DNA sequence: TGTGCCAGCATTGAGCGGGGGGGCCTAGAGACCCAGTACTTC. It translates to CASIERGGLETQYF.

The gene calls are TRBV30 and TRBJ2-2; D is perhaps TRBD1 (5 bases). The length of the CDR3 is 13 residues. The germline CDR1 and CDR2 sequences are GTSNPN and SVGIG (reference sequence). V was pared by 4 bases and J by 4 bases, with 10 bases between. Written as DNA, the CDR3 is TGTGCCTGGACGGACACTCTCACCGGGGAGCTGTTTTTT. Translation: CAWTDTLTGELFF.

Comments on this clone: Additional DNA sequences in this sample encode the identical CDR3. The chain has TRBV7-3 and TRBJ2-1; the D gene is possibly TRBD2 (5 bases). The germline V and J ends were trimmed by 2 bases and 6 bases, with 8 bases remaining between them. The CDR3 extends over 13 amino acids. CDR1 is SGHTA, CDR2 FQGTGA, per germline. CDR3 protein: CASSLSGINEQFF. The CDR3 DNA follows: TGTGCCAGCAGCTTATCCGGGATCAATGAGCAGTTCTTC.

This CDR3 reads CASSEMALGPVPSQPQHF. The CDR3 region has the DNA TGCGCCAGCAGTGAGATGGCACTGGGGCCCGTCCCGAGTCAGCCCCAGCATTTT. J is TRBJ1-5 and V is TRBV10-1; the D gene is possibly TRBD1 (5 bases). The CDR3 has 18 residues. CDR1 is WNHNN and CDR2 is SYGVQD in the germline V gene (reference sequence). The ends were cut back, 2 bases at V and 6 bases at J, with 23 bases in the middle.

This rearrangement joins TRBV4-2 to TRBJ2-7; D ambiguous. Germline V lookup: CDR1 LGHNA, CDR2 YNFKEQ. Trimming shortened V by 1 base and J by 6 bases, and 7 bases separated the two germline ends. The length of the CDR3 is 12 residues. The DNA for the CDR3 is TGTGCCAGCAGCCAAGTACCCGGCGAGCAGTACTTC. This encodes CASSQVPGEQYF.

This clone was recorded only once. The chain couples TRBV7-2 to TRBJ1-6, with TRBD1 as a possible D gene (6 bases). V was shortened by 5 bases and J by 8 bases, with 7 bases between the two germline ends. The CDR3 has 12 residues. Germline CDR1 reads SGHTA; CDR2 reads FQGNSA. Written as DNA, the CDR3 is TGTGCCAGCAGCAACAGGGATTCACCCCTCCACTTT. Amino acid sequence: CASSNRDSPLHF.

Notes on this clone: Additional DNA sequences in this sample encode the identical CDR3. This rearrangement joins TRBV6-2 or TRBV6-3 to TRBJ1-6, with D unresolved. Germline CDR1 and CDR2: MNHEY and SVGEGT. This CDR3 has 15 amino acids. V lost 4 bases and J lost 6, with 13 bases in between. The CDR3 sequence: CASSWGTGSNSPLHF. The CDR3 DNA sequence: TGTGCCAGCAGTTGGGGAACGGGGAGTAATTCACCCCTCCACTTT.